The entry below describes one TCR beta chain. What it recognizes is unknown. TCRdb re-called the reads through MiXCR, storing one row per CDR3 protein. The sample yields about 920,000 distinct CDR3 sequences, 30% to 40% seen once. The CDR3 length is 15 residues. The trim removed 6 bases at V and 3 bases at J, leaving 6 bases unmatched. This entry belongs to a study of T cell repertoires in cytomegalovirus infection. Looking at the study overall: The authors used CMV epitopes that were HLA-C-restricted (recently identified) and HLA-B-restricted (well studied).

Study-level findings and limits: Dominating the ex vivo response were TCR beta clonotypes that were CMV-specific and HLA-C-restricted. Using cumulative public TCR beta family frequency, the authors identified those who carried CMV together with the relevant HLA.

This chain uses TRBV12-3 or TRBV12-4 with TRBJ1-1; 11 nucleotides agree with TRBD1. This clonotype was obtained from a human donor in good health (CMV status not recorded). Some clones in this sample may be carry-over from other donors' samples. The sample in question was cultured CD8+ T cells from PBMCs, obtained from culture after CMV antigen stimulation. CDR3 nucleotides: TGTGCCAGCAGGTTTCTGGACAGGGGGCACACTGAAGCTTTCTTT. This translates into CASRFLDRGHTEAFF.